The 3 T cell receptor beta chains below come from one sample, sequenced in a study of blood T cell repertoires in COVID-19. Here immunoSEQ multiplex PCR was the method, and the copy in TCRdb shows in-frame clones only, minus some. The sample lists about 460,000 clones, approximately 90% occurring once. Sequencing used PBMCs or T cells enriched from blood (not recorded which). All receptors derive from a woman aged 60-75 years who had recovered from COVID-19.

This clone was seen only once. The chain is built from TRBV5-4 and TRBJ1-2, with TRBD1 matching over 11 bases. CDR3 length: 17 residues. J was trimmed by 3 bases and V by 4 bases; bases with no gene match: 11. Germline loops: CDR1 SGHNT, CDR2 YYREEE (reference sequence). CDR3: CASSPGPGQGVDYGYTF. The CDR3 region has the DNA TGTGCCAGCAGCCCAGGTCCGGGACAGGGGGTAGACTATGGCTACACCTTC.

The chain employs TRBV9 and TRBJ2-1; the D gene is possibly TRBD2 (7 bases). Trimming left V 3 bases short and J 4 bases short, with 17 bases between. There are 16 residues in the CDR3. Germline CDR1 reads SGDLS; CDR2 reads YYNGEE. CDR3 DNA sequence: TGTGCCAGCAGCGCCCGGGGGGCGGGCGGGTACAATGAGCAGTTCTTC. Translating gives CASSARGAGGYNEQFF. Full variable domain (remainder filled in from reference TRBV9 and TRBJ2-1): DSGVTQTPKHLITATGQRVTLRCSPRSGDLSVYWYQQSLDQGLQFLIQYYNGEERAKGNILERFSAQQFPDLHSELNLSSLELGDSALYFCASSARGAGGYNEQFFGPGTRLTVL.

The chain employs TRBV5-6 and TRBJ2-6; 7 nucleotides match TRBD2. With V trimmed by 0 bases and J by 0 bases, 3 bases remained unmatched. CDR1 SGHDT and CDR2 YYEEEE come from the germline V gene. This CDR3 has 17 amino acids. CDR3 in amino acids: CASSLAAGSSGANVLTF. CDR3 nucleotide sequence: TGTGCCAGCAGCTTGGCAGCGGGGAGCTCTGGGGCCAACGTCCTGACTTTC.